This T cell receptor (beta chain) was sequenced during a study of T cells in Graves' hyperthyroidism and ophthalmopathy. Study observations and caveats: The blood repertoire included most of the expanded thyroid clonotypes above 0.001.

This clonotype appeared many times. Its antigen is unidentified. No ophthalmopathy progression within 18 months constituted stable Graves' hyperthyroidism. Not enrolled were patients with uncontrolled infection, other autoimmune disease, pregnancy or lactation. The study based diagnoses on clinical symptoms, serum thyroxine and TRAb, thyroid ultrasound and orbital computed tomography. The CDR3 runs to 14 residues. CDR1 and CDR2 (germline): DFQATT, SNEGSKA (reference sequence). With V trimmed by 5 bases and J by 6 bases, 5 bases remained unmatched. Amplification of TCR beta CDR3 regions used RNA as the template. First-round RT-PCR targeting the TCR CDR3 was performed with the HTBI primer set. TCRdb reprocessed the multiplex PCR reads with MiXCR, giving one entry per CDR3 protein. Of about 570,000 distinct CDR3 sequences in the sample, around 15% were seen once.

The rearrangement joins TRBV20-1 to TRBJ2-1, with 12 positions matching TRBD1. This receptor was identified in a woman in her 40s with Graves' hyperthyroidism. The sample taken for sequencing was blood. CDR3: CSARGTGGFNEQFF. CDR3 coding DNA: TGCAGTGCTCGTGGGACAGGGGGCTTCAATGAGCAGTTCTTC.